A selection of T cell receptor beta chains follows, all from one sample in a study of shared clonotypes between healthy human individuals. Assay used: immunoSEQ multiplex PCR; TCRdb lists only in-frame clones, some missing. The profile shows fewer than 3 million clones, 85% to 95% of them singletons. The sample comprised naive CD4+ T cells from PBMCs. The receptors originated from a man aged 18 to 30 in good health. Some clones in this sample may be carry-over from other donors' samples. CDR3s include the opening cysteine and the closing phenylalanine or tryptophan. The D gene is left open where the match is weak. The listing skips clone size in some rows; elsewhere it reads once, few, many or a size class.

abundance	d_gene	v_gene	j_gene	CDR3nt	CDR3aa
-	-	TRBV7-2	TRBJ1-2	TGTGCCAGCAGCCCCCCCCTACGAAGTGGCTACACCTTC	CASSPPLRSGYTF
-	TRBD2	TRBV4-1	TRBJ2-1	TGCGCCAGCAGCCAAGGAATTTTAAGTCAGGGAAGCGGGAGCTCCTACAATGAGCAGTTCTTC	CASSQGILSQGSGSSYNEQFF
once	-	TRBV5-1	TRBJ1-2	TGCGCCAGCAGCCCCCAACAGCAAAACTATGGCTACACCTTC	CASSPQQQNYGYTF
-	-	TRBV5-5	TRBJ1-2	TGTGCCAGCAGCCTACGGACAGATTTCAACTATGGCTACACCTTC	CASSLRTDFNYGYTF
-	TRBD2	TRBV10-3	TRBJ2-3	TGTGCCATCTCTCTGAGCGGGAGACCTGCCGATACGCAGTATTTT	CAISLSGRPADTQYF
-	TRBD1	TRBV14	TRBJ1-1	TGTGCCAGCAGCGCCCACAGGGGAACTGAAGCTTTCTTT	CASSAHRGTEAFF
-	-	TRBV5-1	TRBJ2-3	TGCGCCAGCAGCCCTTCGATCGCAACAGATACGCAGTATTTT	CASSPSIATDTQYF
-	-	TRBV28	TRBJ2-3	TGTGCCACCCGGGCAGGGGCCAACGGGCGGGCCCCCCAACGTAGAGATACGCAGTATTTT	CATRAGANGRAPQRRDTQYF
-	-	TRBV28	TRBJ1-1	TGTGCCAGCAGTTTAGTGGGTGGCGGAGCTTTCTTT	CASSLVGGGAFF
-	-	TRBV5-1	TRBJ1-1	TGCGCCAGCAGCTTGGGGACGGGATGGGGGAACACTGAAGCTTTCTTT	CASSLGTGWGNTEAFF
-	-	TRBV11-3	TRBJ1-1	TGTGCCAGCAGCCCCTCATGGTCCAAAAGGACTGAAGCTTTCTTT	CASSPSWSKRTEAFF
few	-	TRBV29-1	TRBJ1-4	TGCAGCGTTGGATTGAGGGAAAAACTGTTTTTT	CSVGLREKLFF
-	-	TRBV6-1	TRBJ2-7	TGTGCCACCCAGAGCTCCTACGAGCAGTACTTC	CATQSSYEQYF
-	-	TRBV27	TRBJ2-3	TGTGCCAGTTCCCTGGAGGGCCGGAGGGATACGCAGTATTTT	CASSLEGRRDTQYF
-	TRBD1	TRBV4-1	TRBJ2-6	TGCGCCAGCAGCCCCCGACGGGACAGGGTTTTAGGCGCTCGGGCCAACGTCCTGACTTTC	CASSPRRDRVLGARANVLTF
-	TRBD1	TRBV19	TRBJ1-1	TGTGCCAGTAGTACTCCCGCCGACAGGGGGCGGAACACTGAAGCTTTCTTT	CASSTPADRGRNTEAFF
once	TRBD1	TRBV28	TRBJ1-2	TGTGCCAGCAGTTCGGGACAGGGGGGCTATGGCTACACCTTC	CASSSGQGGYGYTF
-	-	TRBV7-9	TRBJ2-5	TGTGCCAGCATCCAAGGGACCAACCAAGAGACCCAGTACTTC	CASIQGTNQETQYF
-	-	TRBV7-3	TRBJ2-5	TGTGCCAGCAGTGGGACGGAAGAGACCCAGTACTTC	CASSGTEETQYF
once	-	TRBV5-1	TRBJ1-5	TGCGCCAGCAGCTTGGGGCCTGATTCCAATCAGCCCCAGCATTTT	CASSLGPDSNQPQHF
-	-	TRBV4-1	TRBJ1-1	TGCGCCAGCAGCCAAGCCGCTACAGGGAGTGCGAAAGCTTTCTTT	CASSQAATGSAKAFF
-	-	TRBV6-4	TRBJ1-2	TGTGCCAGCAGTGACTCGGGGGGATCTGGCTACACCTTC	CASSDSGGSGYTF
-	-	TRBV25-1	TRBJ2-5	TGTGCCAGCAGTGACCCCCGAGGGCCAGAGACCCAGTACTTC	CASSDPRGPETQYF
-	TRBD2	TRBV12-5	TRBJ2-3	TGTGCTAGTGGTTCAGCACTAGCGGGAGGATGGACAGATACGCAGTATTTT	CASGSALAGGWTDTQYF
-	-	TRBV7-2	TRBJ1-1	TGTGCCAGCAGCCCCAGCTGGGGTAGGGACACTGAAGCTTTCTTT	CASSPSWGRDTEAFF
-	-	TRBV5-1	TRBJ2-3	TGCGCCAGCAGCTTGCGGGACGGGGCAGATACGCAGTATTTT	CASSLRDGADTQYF
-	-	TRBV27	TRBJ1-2	TGTGCCAGCAGTTCACAGGGCTGGCTTGGCTACACCTTC	CASSSQGWLGYTF
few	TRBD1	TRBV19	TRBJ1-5	TGTGCCAGTAGCGTCGACAGGGTGGATCAGCCCCAGCATTTT	CASSVDRVDQPQHF
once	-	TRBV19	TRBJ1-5	TGTGCCAGTACCGACACCAGGTCCCATAGCAATCAGCCCCAGCATTTT	CASTDTRSHSNQPQHF
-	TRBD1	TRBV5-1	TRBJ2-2	TGCGCCAGCAGAAGGGGGACAGGTGAGACGAACACCGGGGAGCTGTTTTTT	CASRRGTGETNTGELFF
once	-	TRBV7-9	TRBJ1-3	TGTGCCAGCAGCCCCCGAGGGGGGCCCGGAAACACCATATATTTT	CASSPRGGPGNTIYF
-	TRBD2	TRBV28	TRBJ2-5	TGTGCCAGCAGGGCGGGAGGCCAAGAGACCCAGTACTTC	CASRAGGQETQYF
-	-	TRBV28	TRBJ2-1	TGTGCCAGCAGTTCGACAGGTCTGAGCTCCTACAATGAGCAGTTCTTC	CASSSTGLSSYNEQFF
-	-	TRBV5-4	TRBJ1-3	TGTGCCAGCAGCTTGCCCAGCAGCTCTGGAAACACCATATATTTT	CASSLPSSSGNTIYF
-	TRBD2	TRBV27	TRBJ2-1	TGTGCCAGCAAATCCTCGGGACTAGCGGAATATGAGCAGTTCTTC	CASKSSGLAEYEQFF
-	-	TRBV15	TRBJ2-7	TGTGCCACCAGCAGAGATGGGGCAGGGAGCTCCTACGAGCAGTACTTC	CATSRDGAGSSYEQYF
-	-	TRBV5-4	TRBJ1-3	TGTGCCAGCAGCCCGGACTCCTCTGGAAACACCATATATTTT	CASSPDSSGNTIYF
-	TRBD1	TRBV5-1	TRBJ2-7	TGCGCCAGCAGTAACCTAGGGGGCCCCTACGAGCAGTACTTC	CASSNLGGPYEQYF
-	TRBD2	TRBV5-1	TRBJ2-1	TGCGCCAGCAGCCCGGGGACTAGCGGGAGATGGGATGAGCAGTTCTTC	CASSPGTSGRWDEQFF
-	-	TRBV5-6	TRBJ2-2	TGTGCCAGCAGCTTACTAAGGACCGGGGAGCTGTTTTTT	CASSLLRTGELFF
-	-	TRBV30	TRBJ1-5	TGTGCCTGGAGTGTAGCCAGTAATCAGCCCCAGCATTTT	CAWSVASNQPQHF
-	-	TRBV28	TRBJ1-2	TGTGCCAGCAGTTTATCAAGAGGGGTGGGCTACACCTTC	CASSLSRGVGYTF
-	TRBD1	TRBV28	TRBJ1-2	TGTGCCAGCAGTTCATACCCGGGACAGAGAGATGGCTACACCTTC	CASSSYPGQRDGYTF
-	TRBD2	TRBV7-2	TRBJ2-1	TGTGCCAGCAGCTTAGCGGCGGGAGGGCCCTCCCACTACAATGAGCAGTTCTTC	CASSLAAGGPSHYNEQFF
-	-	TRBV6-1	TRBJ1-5	TGTGCCAGCACCCAGGGTTTCAATCAGCCCCAGCATTTT	CASTQGFNQPQHF
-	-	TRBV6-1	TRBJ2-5	TGTGCCAGCAGGACCTTACAGGGAAGTCAAGAGACCCAGTACTTC	CASRTLQGSQETQYF
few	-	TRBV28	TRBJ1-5	TGTGCCAGCAGTTTACTCCATATGGGCAATCAGCCCCAGCATTTT	CASSLLHMGNQPQHF
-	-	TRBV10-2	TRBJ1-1	TGCGCCAGGCTTAGGGCGGTCCAGTACACTGAAGCTTTCTTT	CARLRAVQYTEAFF
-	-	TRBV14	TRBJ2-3	TGTGCCAGCAGCCAAGCAATAGGGCTCGGGACAGATACGCAGTATTTT	CASSQAIGLGTDTQYF
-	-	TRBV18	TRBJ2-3	TGTGCCAGCTCACCGGACCTAAGCACAGATACGCAGTATTTT	CASSPDLSTDTQYF
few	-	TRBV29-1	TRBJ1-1	TGCAGCTCCATATTACGAGGTAAAGCTTTCTTT	CSSILRGKAFF
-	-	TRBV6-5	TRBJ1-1	TGTGCCAGCTGTGAGGGGCTGGGGACTGAAGCTTTCTTT	CASCEGLGTEAFF
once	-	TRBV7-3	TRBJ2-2	TGTGCCAGCACCGACACAGGGTACACCGGGGAGCTGTTTTTT	CASTDTGYTGELFF
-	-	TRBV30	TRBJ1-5	TGTGCCTGGAGTGTAGTCCAGGCGGCGGGGGATAGCAATCAGCCCCAGCATTTT	CAWSVVQAAGDSNQPQHF